What follows are 18 T cell receptor beta chains derived from one specimen sequenced in a study of vaccination effects on CD4 cells after COVID-19. Their specific antigens are unknown. This table comes from immunoSEQ multiplex PCR, and its TCRdb copy is limited to in-frame clones, with some not included. The sample records about 20,000 clones, 70% being singletons. CD4+ T cells specific for antigen were expanded with viral peptide pools by the ViraFEST assay before sequencing. Around day 10 of culture, CD4+ T cells were separated out. Sequenced material: CD4+ T cells from PBMCs cultured with HCoV-229E spike peptides, taken before COVID-19 vaccination. The receptors were sampled from a human donor who received a COVID-19 vaccine.

This clone has more than one count but fewer than ten. This chain uses TRBV21-1 with TRBJ1-5; TRBD1, the D gene given by the table, was not confirmed from the DNA. TRBV21-1 is classified as a pseudogene. This CDR3 comprises 15 residues. The DNA for the CDR3 is TGTGCCAGCAGCAAAGAAGGGCAGGGGGGTCAGCCCCAGCATTTT. Protein: CASSKEGQGGQPQHF.

The V gene is TRBV18, the J gene TRBJ2-1; 7 bases match TRBD2. Germline V gives CDR1 KGHSH, CDR2 LQKENI. V trimming: 1 base; J trimming: 7 bases; junction bases outside the gene matches: 7. The CDR3 is 15 amino acids. The CDR3 sequence is CASSPRSSGENEQFF. In DNA form, the CDR3 reads TGTGCCAGCTCACCACGGTCGAGCGGGGAAAATGAGCAGTTCTTC.

V gene TRBV20-1 combines with J gene TRBJ2-7; 11 bases line up with TRBD2. Germline trimming cut 3 bases from V and 6 bases from J; bases unmatched to any gene: 4. The CDR3 is made up of 13 amino acids. In germline, CDR1 is DFQATT, CDR2 SNEGSKA (reference sequence). The CDR3 DNA reads TGCAGTGCTAGTCGCGGACTAGCGGGCGAGCAGTACTTC. It translates to CSASRGLAGEQYF.

The gene calls are TRBV27 and TRBJ1-1; 12 bases align to TRBD1. V was pared by 6 bases and J by 5 bases, with 10 bases of the junction left unmatched. Germline V CDR1 and CDR2: MNHEY, SMNVEV (reference sequence). This CDR3 has 16 residues. The CDR3, as DNA: TGTGCCAGCAGAGCGGGACAGGGGGCGCGGGGAACTGAAGCTTTCTTT. As protein: CASRAGQGARGTEAFF.

The table lists this clone with a count of one. The chain joins TRBV25-1 to TRBJ2-1; tentatively, D is TRBD1 (5 bases). Trimming left V 4 bases short and J 4 bases short, with 5 bases between. CDR3 size: 12 residues. CDR1 and CDR2 (germline): MGHDK, SYGVNS. CDR3 amino acids: CASSGQYNEQFF. The CDR3 coding sequence is TGTGCCAGCAGTGGACAGTACAATGAGCAGTTCTTC.

V is TRBV19 and J is TRBJ2-3, with 12 bases lining up with TRBD2. With V trimmed by 8 bases and J by 0 bases, 15 bases remained unmatched. The CDR3 length is 19 residues. CDR1 is LNHDA, CDR2 SQIVND, per germline (reference sequence). CDR3 sequence (DNA): TGTGCCAGTTCTGATGATCGGACTAGCGGGACCGGGAGCACAGATACGCAGTATTTT. This encodes CASSDDRTSGTGSTDTQYF.

The CDR3, as DNA: TGTGCCAGCAGCCAAGATCATGCCGCCCAAGAGACCCAGTACTTC. It is translated as CASSQDHAAQETQYF. The J gene is TRBJ2-5, the V gene TRBV3-1 (or the pseudogene TRBV3-2); D remains ambiguous. The CDR3 is made up of 15 amino acids. V was cut by 0 bases and J by 1 base, with 9 bases left in between. The V gene's germline CDR1 is LGHDT and CDR2 YNNKEL (reference sequence).

This clone was counted once. The chain combines TRBV3-1 (or the pseudogene TRBV3-2) with TRBJ2-5, with D possibly TRBD1 on 5 matching bases. Germline loops: CDR1 LGHDT, CDR2 YNNKEL (reference sequence). CDR3 size: 15 residues. Trimming took 0 bases from V and 5 from J, leaving 13 bases between them. The CDR3 DNA sequence: TGTGCCAGCAGCCAAGAGTACATAAAGGGGGAGACCCAGTACTTC. The encoded protein is CASSQEYIKGETQYF.

V is TRBV29-1 and J is TRBJ2-3; D remains unclear. Germline values: CDR1 SQVTM, CDR2 ANQGSEA. This CDR3 region has 11 residues. V lost 6 bases, J lost 1 base, and 5 bases lay in between. Here the CDR3 DNA reads TGCAGCGTCCGAGGCACAGATACGCAGTATTTT. Its translation is CSVRGTDTQYF.

The rearrangement links TRBV11-1 to TRBJ1-2; D ambiguous. V lost 3 bases to trimming and J lost 5 bases, with 10 bases between them. The CDR3 consists of 13 residues. Germline V lookup: CDR1 SGHAT, CDR2 FQDESV (reference sequence). The CDR3 is CASSFTGFYGYTF. The CDR3 DNA is TGTGCCAGCAGCTTCACGGGCTTTTATGGCTACACCTTC.

The chain carries TRBV27 and TRBJ2-7; 11 bases line up with TRBD2. The CDR3 sequence is 15 residues long. The ends lost 7 bases at V and 1 base at J; junction bases unmatched: 6. Germline V gives CDR1 MNHEY, CDR2 SMNVEV (reference sequence). CDR3 sequence (DNA): TGTGCCAGCACCCCGTCTAGCGGGAGGTCCTACGAGCAGTACTTC. Its translation is CASTPSSGRSYEQYF.

This chain joins TRBV5-1 and TRBJ2-7; a possible D gene is TRBD2 (6 bases). The germline V gene has CDR1 SGHRS and CDR2 YFSETQ. The CDR3 contains 14 residues. The V and J ends lost 6 bases and 0 bases respectively, with 13 bases between them. The CDR3 bases are TGCGCCAGCACGGGACCTAGCGTCTCCTACGAGCAGTACTTC. It codes for CASTGPSVSYEQYF.

The rearrangement joins TRBV12-5 to TRBJ1-2; maybe TRBD1 (5 bases). CDR1 is LGHNT and CDR2 is FRNRAP in the germline V gene. CDR3 length: 15 residues. Trimming cost V 1 base and J 8 bases, with 17 bases left between them. In nucleotides, the CDR3 is TGTGCTAGTGGTTTGGGATCAGGGCCCCAGATCGGCTACACCTTC. This encodes CASGLGSGPQIGYTF.

The chain is built from TRBV29-1 and TRBJ2-5; 13 nucleotides match TRBD2. CDR3 length: 16 amino acids. Germline V gene data show CDR1 as SQVTM and CDR2 as ANQGSEA. J gave up 0 bases and V 6 bases, and 7 bases lay outside the gene matches. The CDR3 reads CSVPPGLAGYQETQYF. CDR3 in DNA: TGCAGCGTACCACCGGGACTAGCGGGGTACCAAGAGACCCAGTACTTC.

The chain recombines TRBV10-1 with TRBJ2-1, with 9 bases fitting TRBD2. The CDR3 covers 14 residues. Germline CDR1 is WNHNN and CDR2 is SYGVQD (reference sequence). The V and J ends lost 8 bases and 9 bases, in that order; junction bases with no gene match: 11. CDR3 nucleotide sequence: TGCGCCAGCGGGATAGCGGGGGCCCTGAGTGAGCAGTTCTTC. Translated: CASGIAGALSEQFF.

This chain links TRBV12-3 or TRBV12-4 with TRBJ1-1; a weak D match, TRBD1 (5 bases). V shed 6 bases and J shed 4 bases, with 6 bases lying between them. The CDR3 has 11 residues. In nucleotides, the CDR3 is TGTGCCAGCAGACAGGCCACTGAAGCTTTCTTT. Protein sequence: CASRQATEAFF.

This clone was counted a few times. The rearrangement uses TRBV2 and TRBJ2-7; 11 bases line up with TRBD2. Germline CDR1 and CDR2: SNHLY and FYNNEI. The CDR3 covers 20 residues. The V and J ends lost 3 bases and 6 bases, in that order; junction bases with no gene match: 22. The CDR3 bases are TGTGCCAGCAGTGATGTTCTAGCGGGGGGCCAGGAGGAGGTGGGACGCGAGCAGTACTTC. Protein sequence: CASSDVLAGGQEEVGREQYF.

This chain connects TRBV10-3 to TRBJ2-7; either TRBD1 or TRBD2 may supply D (5 bases each). Per the germline V gene, CDR1 is ENHRY and CDR2 is SYGVKD. The V end was cut by 6 bases, the J end by 7 bases, with 10 bases between. The CDR3 sequence is 11 residues long. CDR3 amino acids: CAIRGPQEQYF. CDR3 bases: TGTGCCATCAGGGGACCACAGGAGCAGTACTTC.